This is a list of T cell receptor beta chains from one sample in a study of T cells in Graves' hyperthyroidism and ophthalmopathy. Using its own MiXCR run on the multiplex PCR reads, TCRdb lists one record per CDR3 protein. The profile covers hundreds of thousands of distinct CDR3 sequences, with 12% to 15% appearing a single time and 10% to 13% taken by the ten largest. The sequenced sample consisted of blood. The receptors derive from a woman aged 18-35 years with Graves' hyperthyroidism. The CDR3 runs from the conserved cysteine through the conserved F or W. D genes are given only for firm matches. Rows give clone size only sometimes, using once, few, many, or a class for an expanded clone.

clone_size,j_call,d_call,v_call,cdr3_nt,cdr3_aa
few,TRBJ1-5,.,TRBV5-6,TGTGCCAGCAGCCTCCTACAGGGACAGCCCCAGCATTTT,CASSLLQGQPQHF
.,TRBJ1-5,.,TRBV5-5,TGTGCCAGCAGCTTGGAGAGGGTCATGGTCCAGCCCCAGCATTTT,CASSLERVMVQPQHF
many,TRBJ2-7,TRBD1,TRBV28,TGTGCCAGCAGTATCAGACAGGGGCCGAGCTCCTACGAGCAGTACTTC,CASSIRQGPSSYEQYF
few,TRBJ1-4,.,TRBV15,TGTGCCACCAGCAGAGTTGAGGGAGGTGATGAAAAACTGTTTTTT,CATSRVEGGDEKLFF
many,TRBJ2-5,.,TRBV11-2,TGTGCCAGCAGCTTATTGGGGAAAGAGACCCAGTACTTC,CASSLLGKETQYF
.,TRBJ1-2,.,TRBV18,TGTGCCAGCTCTCTAGGACTGGATCGGGGCTATGGCTACACCTTC,CASSLGLDRGYGYTF
many,TRBJ2-7,TRBD2,TRBV30,TGTGCCTGGAGTGTGGGTAGCGGGCTGGGCGTCGAGCAGTACTTC,CAWSVGSGLGVEQYF
.,TRBJ2-5,.,TRBV27,TGTGCCAGCACCGACAACAGGGATGGGACCCAGTACTTC,CASTDNRDGTQYF
.,TRBJ1-4,.,TRBV5-1,TGCGCCAGCAGCTTGAGCCAGGTGGATGAAAAACTGTTTTTT,CASSLSQVDEKLFF
few,TRBJ2-4,.,TRBV20-1,TGCAGTGCTATCGCCGGCGGCAAAAACATTCAGTACTTC,CSAIAGGKNIQYF
many,TRBJ2-1,TRBD2,TRBV30,TGTGCCTGGAGTGTACTTAGCGGGGTTGTAAATGAGCAGTTCTTC,CAWSVLSGVVNEQFF
many,TRBJ1-6,.,TRBV6-1,TGTGCCACCCGATGGGGGCAAAATTCACCCCTCCACTTT,CATRWGQNSPLHF
many,TRBJ2-3,.,TRBV7-9,TGTGCCACCCGCACAGATACGCAGTATTTT,CATRTDTQYF